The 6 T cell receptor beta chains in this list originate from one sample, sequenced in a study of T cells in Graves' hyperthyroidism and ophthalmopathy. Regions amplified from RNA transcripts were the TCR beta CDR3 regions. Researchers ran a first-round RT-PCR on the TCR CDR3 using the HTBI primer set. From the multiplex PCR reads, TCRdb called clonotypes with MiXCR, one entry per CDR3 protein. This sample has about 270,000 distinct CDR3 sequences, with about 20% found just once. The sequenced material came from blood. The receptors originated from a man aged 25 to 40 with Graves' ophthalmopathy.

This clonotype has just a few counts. CDR3 bases: TGTGCCAGCAGCGGAGGGGACAGCCATCAGCCCCAGCATTTT. Its protein product is CASSGGDSHQPQHF. The rearrangement links TRBV9 to TRBJ1-5, with 7 bases lining up with TRBD1. V was clipped by 3 bases and J by 5 bases; unmatched bases: 5. The CDR3 has 14 residues. CDR1 and CDR2 (germline): SGDLS, YYNGEE.

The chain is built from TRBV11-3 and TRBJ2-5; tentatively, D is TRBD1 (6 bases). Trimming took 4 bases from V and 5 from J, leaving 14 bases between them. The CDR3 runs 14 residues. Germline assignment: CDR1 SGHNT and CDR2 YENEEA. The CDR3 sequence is CASSSQGYQETQYF. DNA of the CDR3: TGTGCCAGCAGCTCGCAGGGGTATCAGGAGACCCAGTACTTC.

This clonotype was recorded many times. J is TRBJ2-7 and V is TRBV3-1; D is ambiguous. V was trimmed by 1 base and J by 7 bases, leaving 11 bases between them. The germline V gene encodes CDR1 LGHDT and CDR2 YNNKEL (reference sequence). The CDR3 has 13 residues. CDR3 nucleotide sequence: TGTGCCAGCAGCCAAGGGTCCGCGATTGAGCAGTACTTC. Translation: CASSQGSAIEQYF.

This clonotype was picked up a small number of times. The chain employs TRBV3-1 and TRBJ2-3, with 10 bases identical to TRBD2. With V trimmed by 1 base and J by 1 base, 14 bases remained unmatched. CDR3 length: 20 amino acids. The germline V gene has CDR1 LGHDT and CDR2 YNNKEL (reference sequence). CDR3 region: CASSQVFGPVLAGRTDTQYF. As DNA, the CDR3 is TGTGCCAGCAGCCAAGTGTTCGGACCAGTACTAGCGGGGCGCACAGATACGCAGTATTTT.

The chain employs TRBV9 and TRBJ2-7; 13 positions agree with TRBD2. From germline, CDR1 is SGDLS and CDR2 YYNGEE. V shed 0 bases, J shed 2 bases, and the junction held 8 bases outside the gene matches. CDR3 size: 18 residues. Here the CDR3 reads CASSVGLAGGFSPYEQYF. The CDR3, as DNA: TGTGCCAGCAGCGTAGGACTAGCGGGAGGCTTCTCCCCCTACGAGCAGTACTTC.

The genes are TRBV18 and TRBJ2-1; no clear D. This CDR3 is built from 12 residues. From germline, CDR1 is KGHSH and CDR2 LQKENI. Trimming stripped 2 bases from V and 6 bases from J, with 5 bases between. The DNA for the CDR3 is TGTGCCAGCTCACCAGTGCCCAATGAGCAGTTCTTC. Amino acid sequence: CASSPVPNEQFF.